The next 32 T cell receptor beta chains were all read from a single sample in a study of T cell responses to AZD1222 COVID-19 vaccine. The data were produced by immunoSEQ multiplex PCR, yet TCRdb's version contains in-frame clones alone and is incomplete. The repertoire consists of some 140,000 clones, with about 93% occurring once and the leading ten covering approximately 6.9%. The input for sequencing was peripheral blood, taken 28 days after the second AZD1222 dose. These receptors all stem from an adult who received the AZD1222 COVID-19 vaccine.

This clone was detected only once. The CDR3 spells CASSSGQAYNEQFF. The CDR3 bases are TGTGCCAGCAGTTCGGGACAGGCTTACAATGAGCAGTTCTTC. The chain uses TRBV11-3 and TRBJ2-1; 8 bases agree with TRBD1. After removal of 6 bases from V and 4 bases from J, the junction contained 5 bases not matched to a gene. CDR3 length: 14 amino acids. CDR1 and CDR2 (germline): SGHNT, YENEEA.

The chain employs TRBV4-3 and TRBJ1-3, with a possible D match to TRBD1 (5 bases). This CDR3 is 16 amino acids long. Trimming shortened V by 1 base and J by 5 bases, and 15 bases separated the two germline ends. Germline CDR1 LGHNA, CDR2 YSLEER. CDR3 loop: CASSQGMGGPRNTIYF. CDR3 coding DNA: TGCGCCAGCAGCCAAGGAATGGGGGGTCCCAGAAACACCATATATTTT.

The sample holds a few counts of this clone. The CDR3 loop is CASSLDGNYGYTF. In DNA, the CDR3 is TGTGCCAGCAGCTTGGACGGTAACTATGGCTACACCTTC. V and J are TRBV7-3 and TRBJ1-2; D uncertain. V was cut by 3 bases and J by 1 base, with 6 bases left in between. Germline V gene sequence: CDR1 SGHTA, CDR2 FQGTGA. The CDR3 spans 13 residues.

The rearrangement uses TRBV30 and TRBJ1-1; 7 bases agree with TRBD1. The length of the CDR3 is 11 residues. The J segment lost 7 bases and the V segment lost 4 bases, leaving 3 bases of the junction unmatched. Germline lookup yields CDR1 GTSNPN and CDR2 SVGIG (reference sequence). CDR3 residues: CAWTRGNEAFF. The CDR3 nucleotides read TGTGCCTGGACCAGGGGGAATGAAGCTTTCTTT. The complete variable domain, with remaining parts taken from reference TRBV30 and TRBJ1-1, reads SQTIHQWPATLVQPVGSPLSLECTVEGTSNPNLYWYRQAAGRGLQLLFYSVGIGQISSEVPQNLSASRPQDRQFILSSKKLLLSDSGFYLCAWTRGNEAFFGQGTRLTVV.

This CDR3 is CASSSGTENSPLHF. The CDR3 DNA sequence: TGTGCCAGCAGTTCCGGGACGGAGAATTCACCCCTCCACTTT. V is TRBV27 and J is TRBJ1-6, with D maybe TRBD1 (5 bases). From germline, CDR1 is MNHEY and CDR2 SMNVEV (reference sequence). CDR3 length: 14 residues. V shed 4 bases and J shed 7 bases, with 11 bases lying between them.

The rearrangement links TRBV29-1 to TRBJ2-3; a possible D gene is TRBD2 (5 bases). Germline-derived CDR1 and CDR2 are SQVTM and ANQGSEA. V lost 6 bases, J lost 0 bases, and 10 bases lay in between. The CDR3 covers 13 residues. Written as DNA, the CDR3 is TGCAGCGTCGCTCGGACTAGCACAGATACGCAGTATTTT. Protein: CSVARTSTDTQYF.

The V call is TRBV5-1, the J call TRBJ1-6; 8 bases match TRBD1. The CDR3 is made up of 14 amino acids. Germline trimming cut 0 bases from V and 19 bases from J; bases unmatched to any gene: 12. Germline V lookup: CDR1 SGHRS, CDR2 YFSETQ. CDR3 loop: CASSLVSDRGFLHF. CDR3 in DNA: TGCGCCAGCAGCTTGGTTTCCGACAGGGGTTTTCTTCACTTT.

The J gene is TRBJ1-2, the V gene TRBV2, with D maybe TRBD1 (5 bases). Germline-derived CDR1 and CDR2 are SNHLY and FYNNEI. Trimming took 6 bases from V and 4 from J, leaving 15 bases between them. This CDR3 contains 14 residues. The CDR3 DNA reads TGTGCCAGCAGCAGGAGGGCGGGGGGCTATGGCTACACCTTC. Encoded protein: CASSRRAGGYGYTF.

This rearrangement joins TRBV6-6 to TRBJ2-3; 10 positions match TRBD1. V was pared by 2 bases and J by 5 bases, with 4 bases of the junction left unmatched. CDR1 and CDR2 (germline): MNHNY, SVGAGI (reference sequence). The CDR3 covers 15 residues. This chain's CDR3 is CASSYGQGVIDTQYF. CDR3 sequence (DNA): TGTGCCAGCAGTTACGGACAGGGGGTAATAGATACGCAGTATTTT.

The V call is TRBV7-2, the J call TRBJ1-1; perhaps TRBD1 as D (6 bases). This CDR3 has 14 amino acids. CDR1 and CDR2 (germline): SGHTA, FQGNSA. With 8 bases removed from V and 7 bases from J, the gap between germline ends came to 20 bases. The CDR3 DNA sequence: TGTGCCAGCGAAAGGGGGGACAATTTTTTTGAAGCTTTCTTT. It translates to CASERGDNFFEAFF.

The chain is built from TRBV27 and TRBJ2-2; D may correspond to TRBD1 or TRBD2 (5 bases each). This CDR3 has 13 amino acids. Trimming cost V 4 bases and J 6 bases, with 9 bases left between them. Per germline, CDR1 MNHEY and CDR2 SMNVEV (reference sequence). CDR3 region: CASSYPGPGELFF. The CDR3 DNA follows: TGTGCCAGCAGTTACCCGGGACCCGGGGAGCTGTTTTTT.

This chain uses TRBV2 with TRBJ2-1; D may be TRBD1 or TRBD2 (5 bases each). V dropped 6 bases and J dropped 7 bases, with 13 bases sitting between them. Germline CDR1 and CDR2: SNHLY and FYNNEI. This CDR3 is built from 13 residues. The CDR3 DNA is TGTGCCAGCAGGATCGGGGCGGGTAATGAGCAGTTCTTC. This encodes CASRIGAGNEQFF.

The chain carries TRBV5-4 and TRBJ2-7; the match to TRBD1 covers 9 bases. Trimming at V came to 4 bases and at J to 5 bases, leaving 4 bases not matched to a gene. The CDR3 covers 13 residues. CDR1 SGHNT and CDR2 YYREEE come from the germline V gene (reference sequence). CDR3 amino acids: CASSLGQGDEQYF. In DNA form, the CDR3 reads TGTGCCAGCAGCCTGGGACAGGGCGACGAGCAGTACTTC.

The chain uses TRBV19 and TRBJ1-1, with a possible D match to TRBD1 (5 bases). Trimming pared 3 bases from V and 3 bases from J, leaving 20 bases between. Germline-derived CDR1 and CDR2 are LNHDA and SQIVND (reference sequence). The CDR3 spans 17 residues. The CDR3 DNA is TGTGCCAGTAGTATGGGCTTAATCCAGGGAGGGGACACTGAAGCTTTCTTT. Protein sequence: CASSMGLIQGGDTEAFF.

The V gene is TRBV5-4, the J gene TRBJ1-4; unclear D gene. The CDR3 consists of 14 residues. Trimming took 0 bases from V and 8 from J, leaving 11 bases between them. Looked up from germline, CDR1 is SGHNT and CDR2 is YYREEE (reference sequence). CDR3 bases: TGTGCCAGCAGCTTGGAGGTCACGGGAGAAAAACTGTTTTTT. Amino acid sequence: CASSLEVTGEKLFF.

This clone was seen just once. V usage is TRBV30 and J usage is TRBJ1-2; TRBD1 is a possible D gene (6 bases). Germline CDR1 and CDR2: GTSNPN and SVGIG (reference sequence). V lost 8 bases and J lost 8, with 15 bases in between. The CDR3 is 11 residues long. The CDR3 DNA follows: TGTGCCGTTCAGGGGACTGGGGGCTACACCTTC. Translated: CAVQGTGGYTF.

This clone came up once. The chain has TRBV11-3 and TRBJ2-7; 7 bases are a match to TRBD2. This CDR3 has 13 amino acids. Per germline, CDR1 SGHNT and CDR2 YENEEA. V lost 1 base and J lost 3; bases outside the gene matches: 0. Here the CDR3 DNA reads TGTGCCAGCAGCTTAGGGGGGGGCTACGAGCAGTACTTC. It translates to CASSLGGGYEQYF.

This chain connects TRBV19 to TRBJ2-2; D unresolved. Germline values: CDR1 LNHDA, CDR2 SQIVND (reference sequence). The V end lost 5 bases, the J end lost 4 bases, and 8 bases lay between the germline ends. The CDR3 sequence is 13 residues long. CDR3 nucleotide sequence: TGTGCCAGTAGTGCCCGAATCACCGGGGAGCTGTTTTTT. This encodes CASSARITGELFF.

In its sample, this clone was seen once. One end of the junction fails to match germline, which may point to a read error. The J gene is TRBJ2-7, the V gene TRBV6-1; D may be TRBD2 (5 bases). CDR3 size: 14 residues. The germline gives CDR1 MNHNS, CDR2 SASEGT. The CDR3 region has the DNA TGTGCCAGCAGTGAAGCGTTAGGTACGGGAACCTCGAAATTC. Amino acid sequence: CASSEALGTGTSKF.

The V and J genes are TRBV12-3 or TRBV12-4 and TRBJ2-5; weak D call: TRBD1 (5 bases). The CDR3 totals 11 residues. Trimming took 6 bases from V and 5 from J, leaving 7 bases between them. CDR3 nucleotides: TGTGCCAGCAGATCAGGGGAGACCCAGTACTTC. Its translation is CASRSGETQYF.

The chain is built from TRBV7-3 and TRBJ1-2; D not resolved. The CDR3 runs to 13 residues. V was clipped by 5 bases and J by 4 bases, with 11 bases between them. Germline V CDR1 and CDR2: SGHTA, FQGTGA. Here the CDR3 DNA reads TGTGCCAGCAGCCCCAATTTCGGCTATGGCTACACCTTC. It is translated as CASSPNFGYGYTF. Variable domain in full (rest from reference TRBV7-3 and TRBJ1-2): GAGVSQTPSNKVTEKGKYVELRCDPISGHTALYWYRQSLGQGPEFLIYFQGTGAADDSGLPNDRFFAVRPEGSVSTLKIQRTERGDSAVYLCASSPNFGYGYTFGSGTRLTVV.

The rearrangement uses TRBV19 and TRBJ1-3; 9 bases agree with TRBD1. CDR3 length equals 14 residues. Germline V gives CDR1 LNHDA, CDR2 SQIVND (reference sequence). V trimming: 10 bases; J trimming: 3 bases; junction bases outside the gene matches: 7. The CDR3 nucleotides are TGTGCCACCGCGACAGGGGGATTTGGAAACACCATATATTTT. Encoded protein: CATATGGFGNTIYF.

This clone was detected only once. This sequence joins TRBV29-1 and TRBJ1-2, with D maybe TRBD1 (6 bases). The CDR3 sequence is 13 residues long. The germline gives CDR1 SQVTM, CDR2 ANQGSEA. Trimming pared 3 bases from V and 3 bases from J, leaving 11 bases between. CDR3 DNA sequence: TGCAGCGTTGAGGGGAGGGGGGACTATGGCTACACCTTC. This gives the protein CSVEGRGDYGYTF.

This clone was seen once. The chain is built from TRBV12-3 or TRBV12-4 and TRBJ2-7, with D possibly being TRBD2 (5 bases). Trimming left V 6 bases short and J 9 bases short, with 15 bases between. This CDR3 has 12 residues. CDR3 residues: CASRAEAVGQYF. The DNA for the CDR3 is TGTGCCAGCAGAGCCGAAGCGGTGGGGCAGTACTTC.

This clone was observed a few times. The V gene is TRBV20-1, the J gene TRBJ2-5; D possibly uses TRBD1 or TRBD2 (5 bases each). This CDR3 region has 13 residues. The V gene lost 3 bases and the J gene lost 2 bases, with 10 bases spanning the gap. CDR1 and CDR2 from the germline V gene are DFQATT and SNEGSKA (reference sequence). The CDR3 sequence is CSASGTQQETQYF. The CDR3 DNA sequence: TGCAGTGCTAGTGGGACCCAGCAAGAGACCCAGTACTTC.

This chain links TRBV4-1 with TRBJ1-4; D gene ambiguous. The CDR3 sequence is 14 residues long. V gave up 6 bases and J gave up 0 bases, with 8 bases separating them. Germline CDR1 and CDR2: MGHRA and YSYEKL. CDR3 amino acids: CASRRVATNEKLFF. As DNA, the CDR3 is TGCGCCAGCAGGCGGGTGGCAACTAATGAAAAACTGTTTTTT.

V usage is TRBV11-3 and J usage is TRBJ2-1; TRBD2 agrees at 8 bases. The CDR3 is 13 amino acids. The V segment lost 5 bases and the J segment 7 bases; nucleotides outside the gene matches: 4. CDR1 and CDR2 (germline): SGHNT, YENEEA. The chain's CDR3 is CASSAGLANEQFF. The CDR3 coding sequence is TGTGCCAGCAGCGCTGGACTAGCAAATGAGCAGTTCTTC.

CDR3 in DNA: TGTGCCAGCAGCTTTGGTGGCGGGGTGTCGTATGAGCAGTTCTTC. Amino acid sequence: CASSFGGGVSYEQFF. This chain joins TRBV5-4 and TRBJ2-1; D perhaps matches TRBD2 (6 bases). Germline lookup yields CDR1 SGHNT and CDR2 YYREEE (reference sequence). Trimming pared 2 bases from V and 8 bases from J, leaving 17 bases between. CDR3 size: 15 residues.

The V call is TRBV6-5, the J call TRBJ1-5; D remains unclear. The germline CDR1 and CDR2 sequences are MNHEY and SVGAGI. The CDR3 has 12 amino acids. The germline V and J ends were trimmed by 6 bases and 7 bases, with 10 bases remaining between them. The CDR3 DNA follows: TGTGCCAGCAGGTTAGTCGGGCAGCCCCAGCATTTT. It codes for CASRLVGQPQHF.

CDR3 sequence (DNA): TGTGCCAGCAGCAGGGACAGGGAGGGTGAAAAACTGTTTTTT. This translates into CASSRDREGEKLFF. The chain combines TRBV6-5 with TRBJ1-4, with TRBD1 matching 9 bases. J was trimmed by 7 bases and V by 6 bases; bases with no gene match: 6. CDR3 length: 14 amino acids. The germline V gene has CDR1 MNHEY and CDR2 SVGAGI.

This CDR3 reads CASSLQRSGELFF. DNA for the CDR3: TGTGCCAGCAGCTTGCAGCGGAGCGGGGAGCTGTTTTTT. The gene calls are TRBV11-3 and TRBJ2-2; a possible D gene is TRBD2 (5 bases). CDR3 length: 13 residues. The germline V gene has CDR1 SGHNT and CDR2 YENEEA. V lost 3 bases, J lost 7 bases, and 9 bases lay in between.

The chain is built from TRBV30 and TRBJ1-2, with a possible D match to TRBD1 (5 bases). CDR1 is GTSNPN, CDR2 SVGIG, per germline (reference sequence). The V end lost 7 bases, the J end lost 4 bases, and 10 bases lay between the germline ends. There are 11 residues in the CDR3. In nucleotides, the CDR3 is TGTGCCTCCCGTGGGGCCTATGGCTACACCTTC. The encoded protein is CASRGAYGYTF.